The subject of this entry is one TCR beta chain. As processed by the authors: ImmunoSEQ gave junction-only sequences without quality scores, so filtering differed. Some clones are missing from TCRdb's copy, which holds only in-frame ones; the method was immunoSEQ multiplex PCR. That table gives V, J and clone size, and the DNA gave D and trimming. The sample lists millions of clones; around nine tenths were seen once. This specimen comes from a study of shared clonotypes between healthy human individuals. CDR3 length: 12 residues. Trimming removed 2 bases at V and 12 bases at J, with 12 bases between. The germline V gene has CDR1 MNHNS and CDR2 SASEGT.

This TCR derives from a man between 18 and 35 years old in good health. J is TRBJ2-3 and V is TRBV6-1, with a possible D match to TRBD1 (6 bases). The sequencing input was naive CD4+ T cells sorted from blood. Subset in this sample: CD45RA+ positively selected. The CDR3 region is CASSETLGAQYF. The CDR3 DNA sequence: TGTGCCAGCAGTGAAACGTTGGGGGCCCAGTATTTT.